This T cell receptor (beta chain) appears in the sequencing data of a study of T-cell reconstitution after alpha-beta-depleted transplantation in children. The CDR3 spans 14 residues. CDR1 is SGHDT, CDR2 YYEEEE, per germline. V gave up 5 bases and J gave up 2 bases; unmatched junction bases: 6. Preparation of the TCRbeta library involved a method that used unique molecular identifiers. TCRdb re-called the PCR reads with MiXCR, one entry per CDR3 protein. The table includes about 870,000 distinct CDR3 sequences, roughly 15% detected once. This clonotype was recorded many times. The TCR originated in a male patient between 5 and 17 years old who had a stem cell transplant for acute lymphoblastic leukemia, so the T cells may come from the graft donor. This sample comprised PBMCs, mostly from graft donor cells, obtained 360 days after TCRalphabeta/CD19-depleted stem cell transplant. V usage is TRBV5-6 and J usage is TRBJ2-7; TRBD1 matches at 8 bases. CDR3 DNA sequence: TGTGCCAGCAGGATGACAGGGGCCACCTACGAGCAGTACTTC. Its protein is CASRMTGATYEQYF.